The rows below give T cell receptor beta chains drawn from one sample of a study of blood T cell repertoires in COVID-19. The table came from immunoSEQ multiplex PCR; TCRdb's copy has only in-frame clones and leaves some out. The table shows approximately 150,000 clones, with around nine tenths occurring only once. Source material: peripheral blood. The receptors here all came from a man aged 50-60 years with active or convalescent COVID-19. CDR3s include the opening cysteine and the closing phenylalanine or tryptophan. D genes are given only for firm matches. Clone sizes are given selectively: once, few, many, or a class where the clone is expanded.

d_call: TRBD1
v_call: TRBV5-4
j_call: TRBJ2-1
clone_size: .
cdr3_nt: TGTGCCAGCAGCTTGGCAGGGGGAAATGAGCAGTTCTTC
cdr3_aa: CASSLAGGNEQFF

d_call: .
v_call: TRBV25-1
j_call: TRBJ2-5
clone_size: .
cdr3_nt: TGTGCCAGCAGTGAATATACAGGGTGGGAGACCCAGTACTTC
cdr3_aa: CASSEYTGWETQYF

d_call: TRBD2
v_call: TRBV12-5
j_call: TRBJ2-4
clone_size: .
cdr3_nt: TGTGCTAGTGCTCGGGGGGAAGCCAAAAACATTCAGTACTTC
cdr3_aa: CASARGEAKNIQYF

d_call: .
v_call: TRBV5-8
j_call: TRBJ2-1
clone_size: .
cdr3_nt: TGTGCCAGCAGCTTGTACAGAATAAGCTCCTACAATGAGCAGTTCTTC
cdr3_aa: CASSLYRISSYNEQFF

d_call: .
v_call: TRBV10-3
j_call: TRBJ1-4
clone_size: .
cdr3_nt: TGTGCCATCAGTGAGTCGATACAGGCCTCTAATGAAAAACTGTTTTTT
cdr3_aa: CAISESIQASNEKLFF

d_call: .
v_call: TRBV11-2
j_call: TRBJ2-1
clone_size: once
cdr3_nt: TGTGCCAGCAGCTTGGGTAGCGACACTCTCACCAATGAGCAGTTCTTC
cdr3_aa: CASSLGSDTLTNEQFF

d_call: .
v_call: TRBV4-3
j_call: TRBJ2-1
clone_size: .
cdr3_nt: TGCGCCAGCAGCCAAGCCCCCGTCGGCGGGGTTCCGGATGAGCAGTTCTTC
cdr3_aa: CASSQAPVGGVPDEQFF

d_call: .
v_call: TRBV20-1
j_call: TRBJ2-2
clone_size: .
cdr3_nt: TGCAGTGCTAGTTTCCAAGGGGTAGCCGGGGAGCTGTTTTTT
cdr3_aa: CSASFQGVAGELFF

d_call: TRBD1
v_call: TRBV27
j_call: TRBJ2-3
clone_size: .
cdr3_nt: TGTGCCAGCAGGGGACAGGGCACAGATACGCAGTATTTT
cdr3_aa: CASRGQGTDTQYF

d_call: .
v_call: TRBV29-1
j_call: TRBJ2-1
clone_size: .
cdr3_nt: TGCAGCGTTCGATCCCTGGACAGCTACAATGAGCAGTTCTTC
cdr3_aa: CSVRSLDSYNEQFF

d_call: .
v_call: TRBV9
j_call: TRBJ2-5
clone_size: .
cdr3_nt: TGTGCCAGCAGCGGCCTCCGAGGGGGTTGGGAGACCCAGTACTTC
cdr3_aa: CASSGLRGGWETQYF

d_call: .
v_call: TRBV5-1
j_call: TRBJ1-3
clone_size: .
cdr3_nt: TGCGCCAGCAGCTCGGCGGGGATCAAAGAGGACACCATATATTTT
cdr3_aa: CASSSAGIKEDTIYF

d_call: .
v_call: TRBV6-2/TRBV6-3
j_call: TRBJ1-1
clone_size: once
cdr3_nt: TGTGCCAGCAGTTACGACAGCCCGAACACTGAAGCTTTCTTT
cdr3_aa: CASSYDSPNTEAFF

d_call: .
v_call: TRBV6-5
j_call: TRBJ1-2
clone_size: many
cdr3_nt: TGTGCCTGCCACCAGGGTGGGTATGGCTACACCTTC
cdr3_aa: CACHQGGYGYTF

d_call: .
v_call: TRBV30
j_call: TRBJ2-7
clone_size: .
cdr3_nt: TGTGCCTGGAGTGTCTACCTGAGCTCCTACGAGCAGTACTTC
cdr3_aa: CAWSVYLSSYEQYF

d_call: TRBD1
v_call: TRBV5-1
j_call: TRBJ2-2
clone_size: .
cdr3_nt: TGCGCCAGCAGCGTGGACAGGGGGCGCCTAGGTACCGGGGAGCTGTTTTTT
cdr3_aa: CASSVDRGRLGTGELFF

d_call: .
v_call: TRBV28
j_call: TRBJ2-1
clone_size: .
cdr3_nt: TGTGCCAGCAGTTTACGACCGAATTACAGGGTGGGGAATGAGCAGTTCTTC
cdr3_aa: CASSLRPNYRVGNEQFF

d_call: .
v_call: TRBV11-2
j_call: TRBJ1-1
clone_size: few
cdr3_nt: TGTGCCAGCAGGCCTACAGGTGGAACTGAAGCTTTCTTT
cdr3_aa: CASRPTGGTEAFF

d_call: .
v_call: TRBV27
j_call: TRBJ1-5
clone_size: few
cdr3_nt: TGTGCCAGCAGTTTATCGATAGCATCGGGTCAGCCCCAGCATTTT
cdr3_aa: CASSLSIASGQPQHF

d_call: TRBD2
v_call: TRBV7-2
j_call: TRBJ2-1
clone_size: .
cdr3_nt: TGTGCCAGCAGCTTAGCGGTCGGGGGGGCCTACAATGAGCAGTTCTTC
cdr3_aa: CASSLAVGGAYNEQFF

d_call: TRBD1
v_call: TRBV27
j_call: TRBJ1-1
clone_size: once
cdr3_nt: TGTGCCAGCAGTGACAGGGCTGGAAAGACTGAAGCTTTCTTT
cdr3_aa: CASSDRAGKTEAFF

d_call: .
v_call: TRBV4-3
j_call: TRBJ2-7
clone_size: .
cdr3_nt: TGCGCCAGCAGCCAAATCATGGGGAGCTCCTACGAGCAGTACTTC
cdr3_aa: CASSQIMGSSYEQYF

d_call: .
v_call: TRBV19
j_call: TRBJ2-2
clone_size: .
cdr3_nt: TGTGCCAGTATGGGACGCGGGGGCACCACCGGGGAGCTGTTTTTT
cdr3_aa: CASMGRGGTTGELFF

d_call: TRBD1
v_call: TRBV5-4
j_call: TRBJ2-5
clone_size: .
cdr3_nt: TGTGCCAGCAGCTTGGCCAGAAGACAGGGGCAAGAGACCCAGTACTTC
cdr3_aa: CASSLARRQGQETQYF